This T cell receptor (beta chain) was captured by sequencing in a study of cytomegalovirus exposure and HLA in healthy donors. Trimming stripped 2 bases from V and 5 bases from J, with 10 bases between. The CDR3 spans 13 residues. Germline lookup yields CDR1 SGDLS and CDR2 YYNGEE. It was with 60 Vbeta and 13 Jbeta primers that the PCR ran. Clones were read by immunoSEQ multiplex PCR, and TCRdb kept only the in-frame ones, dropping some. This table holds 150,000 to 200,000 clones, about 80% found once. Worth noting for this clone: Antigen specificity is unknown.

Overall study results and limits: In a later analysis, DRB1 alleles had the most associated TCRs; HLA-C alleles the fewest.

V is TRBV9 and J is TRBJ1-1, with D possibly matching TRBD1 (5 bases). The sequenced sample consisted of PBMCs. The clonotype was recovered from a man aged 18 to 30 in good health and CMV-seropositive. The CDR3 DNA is TGTGCCAGCAGCGTCGAACCAGGGACTGAAGCTTTCTTT. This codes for CASSVEPGTEAFF.